This T cell receptor beta chain was profiled in a study of regulatory T cells in long-lasting Graves disease. In germline, CDR1 is MNHNS, CDR2 SASEGT. V lost 5 bases and J 4 bases, leaving 18 bases between the germline ends. There are 16 residues in the CDR3. This clonotype came up many times. Antigen specificity is unknown. Findings and caveats of the study: Persistent disease was associated with favored TRBV28 usage and with favored use of TRBJ1-2 and TRBJ2-5.

Construction of the TCR beta libraries employed iRepertoire HTBI primers in conjunction with Arm-PCR of CDR3 regions. TCRdb fed the multiplex PCR reads into MiXCR, producing one record per CDR3 protein. Among under 250,000 distinct CDR3 sequences, roughly a fifth were seen once, and the ten largest hold about 12%. Sample time point: newly diagnosed GD, antithyroid drugs for less than 3 months. Extracted PBMC RNA gave rise to the TCR library. This same sample was also part of a study on T cells in Graves' hyperthyroidism and ophthalmopathy. That source notes: If no ophthalmopathy progression occurred within 18 months, Graves' hyperthyroidism was stable. Exclusion followed for patients with uncontrolled infection, other autoimmune disease, pregnancy or lactation. The HTBI set primed first-round TCR CDR3 RT-PCR.

The sample was peripheral blood mononuclear cells (PBMCs), taken at new diagnosis, from a patient treated with antithyroid drugs. The clonotype originates from a woman in her twenties or thirties with Graves disease. V gene TRBV6-1 combines with J gene TRBJ2-1; D possibly corresponds to TRBD2 (6 bases). This chain's CDR3 is CASSRDWGRTYNEQFF. In DNA form, the CDR3 reads TGTGCCAGCAGTAGGGACTGGGGACGGACTTACAATGAGCAGTTCTTC.